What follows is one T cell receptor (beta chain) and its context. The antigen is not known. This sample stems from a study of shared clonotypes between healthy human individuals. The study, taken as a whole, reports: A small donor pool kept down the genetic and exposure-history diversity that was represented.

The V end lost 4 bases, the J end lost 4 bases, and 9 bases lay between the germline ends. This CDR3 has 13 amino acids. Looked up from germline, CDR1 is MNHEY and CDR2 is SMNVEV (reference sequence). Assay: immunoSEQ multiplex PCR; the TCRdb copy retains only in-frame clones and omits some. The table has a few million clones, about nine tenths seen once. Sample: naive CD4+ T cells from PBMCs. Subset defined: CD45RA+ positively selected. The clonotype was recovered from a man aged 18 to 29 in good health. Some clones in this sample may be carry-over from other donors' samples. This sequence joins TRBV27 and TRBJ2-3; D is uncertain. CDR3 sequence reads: CASSSSPPDTQYF. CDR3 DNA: TGTGCCAGCAGTTCGTCCCCCCCAGATACGCAGTATTTT.